This entry is about one T cell receptor (beta chain). The antigen remains undetermined. Germline V gene data show CDR1 as SGHTS and CDR2 as YDEGEE. This CDR3 is built from 14 residues. V was clipped by 4 bases and J by 16 bases; unmatched bases: 17. The data derive from a study of long-term antiretroviral therapy in people with HIV. The authors ran the immunoSEQ assay, v3.0, at survey level. Sequencing used immunoSEQ multiplex PCR; TCRdb keeps in-frame clones, though not all of them. The repertoire holds fewer than 30,000 clones, with approximately 80% as singletons. Overall study findings and caveats: Against controls, HIV repertoires showed narrower ranges of CDR3 length. Therapy changes, viral resistance and ART adherence were not documented in the available data. Clones with expansion before ART led the repertoire at all time points.

The rearrangement joins TRBV5-8 to TRBJ2-1, with 7 nucleotides matching TRBD1. This clonotype was sampled from a man aged 25-45 years with HIV. The input for sequencing was unsorted PBMCs, taken 2.7 to 2.8 years after starting antiretroviral therapy. The CDR3 loop reads CASSEPRQGVRAFF. The CDR3 nucleotides are TGTGCCAGCAGCGAGCCCCGACAGGGTGTTAGGGCATTCTTC.